This TCR beta chain is drawn from a study of patients and donors after allogeneic stem cell transplantation. MiXCR, run by TCRdb on the RT-PCR reads, gives a single entry per CDR3 protein. The table shows fewer than 60,000 distinct CDR3 sequences, with about an eighth occurring only once. This clonotype was observed at least ten times. Material for sequencing was blood, either unsorted or a sorted T cell fraction (not recorded which). This sequence was found in a human donor who was either an allogeneic HSCT recipient or a stem cell or donor lymphocyte infusion donor (not recorded which). It is not recorded whose cells these are; they may come from a transplant donor.

The CDR3 bases are TGTGCCAGCAGTGAACGAGAATTGTATGGCTACACCTTC. This codes for CASSERELYGYTF. The rearrangement links TRBV6-1 to TRBJ1-2; D not certain. The V end lost 2 bases, the J end lost 5 bases, and 9 bases lay between the germline ends. This CDR3 contains 13 residues. Germline CDR1 reads MNHNS; CDR2 reads SASEGT.